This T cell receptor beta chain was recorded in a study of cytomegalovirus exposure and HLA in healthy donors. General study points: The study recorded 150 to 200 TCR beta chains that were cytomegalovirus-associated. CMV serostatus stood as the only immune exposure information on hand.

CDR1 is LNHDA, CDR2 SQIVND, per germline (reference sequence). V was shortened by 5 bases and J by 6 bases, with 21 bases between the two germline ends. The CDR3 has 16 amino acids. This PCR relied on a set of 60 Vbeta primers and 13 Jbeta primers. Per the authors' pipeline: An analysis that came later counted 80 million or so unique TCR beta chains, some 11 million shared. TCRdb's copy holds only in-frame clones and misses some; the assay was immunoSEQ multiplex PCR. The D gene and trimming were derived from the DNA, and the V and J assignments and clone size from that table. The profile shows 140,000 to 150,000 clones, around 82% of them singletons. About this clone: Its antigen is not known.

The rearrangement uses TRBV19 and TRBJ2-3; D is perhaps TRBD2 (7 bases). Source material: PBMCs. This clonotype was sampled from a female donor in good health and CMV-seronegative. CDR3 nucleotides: TGTGCCAGTAGTTCACTTGGGGGGGGCGGGTCGGATACGCAGTATTTT. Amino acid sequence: CASSSLGGGGSDTQYF.